This TCR beta chain comes out of a study of blood T cell repertoires in COVID-19. Study as a whole: Material from acute and convalescent COVID-19 was sourced from the United States, Italy and Spain. Sample material is recorded as cDNA or gDNA derived from T cells, B-cell-depleted T cells, or PBMCs.

The CDR3 is made up of 16 amino acids. Original analysis: Amplification of reference gene primers provided the estimated nucleated cell counts. Generated by immunoSEQ multiplex PCR, the TCRdb table keeps only in-frame clones and is missing some. Clone size and V and J calls were adopted from that table, with D and trimming inferred from the DNA. Among roughly 200,000 clones listed, roughly 77% were seen once. Sequencing used peripheral blood. The chain has TRBV21-1 and TRBJ1-1; TRBD1, as called in the table, went unchecked against the DNA. TRBV21-1 is labeled a pseudogene. The source is a man between 65 and 85 years old with active or convalescent COVID-19. CDR3 protein: CASSKRDRGPNTEAFF. The CDR3 DNA reads TGTGCCAGCAGCAAAAGGGACAGGGGACCTAACACTGAAGCTTTCTTT.